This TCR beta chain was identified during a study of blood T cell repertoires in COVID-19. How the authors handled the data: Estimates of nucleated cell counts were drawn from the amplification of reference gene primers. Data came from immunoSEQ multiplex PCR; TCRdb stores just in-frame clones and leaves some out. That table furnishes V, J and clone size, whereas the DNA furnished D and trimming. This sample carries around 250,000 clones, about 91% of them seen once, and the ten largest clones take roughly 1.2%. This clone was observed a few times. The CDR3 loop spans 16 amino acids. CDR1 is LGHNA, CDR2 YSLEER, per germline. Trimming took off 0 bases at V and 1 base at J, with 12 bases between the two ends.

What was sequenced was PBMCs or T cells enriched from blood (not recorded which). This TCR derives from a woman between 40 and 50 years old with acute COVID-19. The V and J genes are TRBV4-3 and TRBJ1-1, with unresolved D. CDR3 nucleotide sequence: TGCGCCAGCAGCCAAGAAAGTCGGCGGAGGAACACTGAAGCTTTCTTT. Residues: CASSQESRRRNTEAFF.